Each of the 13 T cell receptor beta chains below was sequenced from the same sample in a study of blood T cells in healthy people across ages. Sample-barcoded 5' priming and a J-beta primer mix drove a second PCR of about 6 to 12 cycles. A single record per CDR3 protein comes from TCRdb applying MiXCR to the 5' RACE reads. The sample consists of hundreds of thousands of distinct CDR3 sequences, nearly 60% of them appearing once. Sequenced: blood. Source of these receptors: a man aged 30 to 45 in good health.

This CDR3 is CASSPGRVQETQYF. CDR3 coding DNA: TGCGCCAGCAGCCCAGGACGGGTCCAAGAGACCCAGTACTTC. This chain connects TRBV5-1 to TRBJ2-5; no reliable D call. Germline V gene sequence: CDR1 SGHRS, CDR2 YFSETQ. CDR3 size: 14 residues. V was trimmed by 4 bases and J by 1 base, leaving 11 bases between them.

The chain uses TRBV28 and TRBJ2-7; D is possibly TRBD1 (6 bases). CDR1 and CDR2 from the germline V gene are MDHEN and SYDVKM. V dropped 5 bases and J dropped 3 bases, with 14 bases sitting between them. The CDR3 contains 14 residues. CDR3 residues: CASSPDNRVYEQYF. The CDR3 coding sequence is TGTGCCAGCAGTCCGGACAACAGGGTCTACGAGCAGTACTTC.

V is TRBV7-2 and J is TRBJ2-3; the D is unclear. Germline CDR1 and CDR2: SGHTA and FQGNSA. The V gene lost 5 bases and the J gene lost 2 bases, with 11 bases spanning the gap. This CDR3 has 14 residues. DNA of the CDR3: TGTGCCAGCAGCGCAAGCCAACCCACAGATACGCAGTATTTT. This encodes CASSASQPTDTQYF. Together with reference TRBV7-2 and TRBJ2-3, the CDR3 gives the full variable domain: GAGVSQSPSNKVTEKGKDVELRCDPISGHTALYWYRQSLGQGLEFLIYFQGNSAPDKSGLPSDRFSAERTGGSVSTLTIQRTQQEDSAVYLCASSASQPTDTQYFGPGTRLTVL.

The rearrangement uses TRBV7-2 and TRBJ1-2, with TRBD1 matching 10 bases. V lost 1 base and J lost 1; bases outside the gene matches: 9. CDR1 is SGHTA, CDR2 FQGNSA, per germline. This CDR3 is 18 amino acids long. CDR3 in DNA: TGTGCCAGCAGCTTAGTAGGGACAGGGGCGGGAAGTAACTATGGCTACACCTTC. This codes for CASSLVGTGAGSNYGYTF.

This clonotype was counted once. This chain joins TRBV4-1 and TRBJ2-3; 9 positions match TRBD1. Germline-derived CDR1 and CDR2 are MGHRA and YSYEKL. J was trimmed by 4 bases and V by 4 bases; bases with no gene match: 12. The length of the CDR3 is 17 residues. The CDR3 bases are TGCGCCAGCAGCCGTAGGCCGGGACAGGGATCATCAGATACGCAGTATTTT. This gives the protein CASSRRPGQGSSDTQYF.

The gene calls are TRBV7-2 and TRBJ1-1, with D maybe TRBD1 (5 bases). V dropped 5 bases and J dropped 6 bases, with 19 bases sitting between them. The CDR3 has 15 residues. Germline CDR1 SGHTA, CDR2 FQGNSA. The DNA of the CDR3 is TGTGCCAGCAGCCTCGGGGGGGTCGCGGGAGCTGAAGCTTTCTTT. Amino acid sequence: CASSLGGVAGAEAFF.

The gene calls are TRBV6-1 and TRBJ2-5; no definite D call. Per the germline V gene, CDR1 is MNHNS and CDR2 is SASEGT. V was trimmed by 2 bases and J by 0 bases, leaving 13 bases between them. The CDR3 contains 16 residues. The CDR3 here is CASSEWRTDNQETQYF. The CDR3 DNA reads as TGTGCCAGCAGTGAATGGCGGACCGACAACCAAGAGACCCAGTACTTC.

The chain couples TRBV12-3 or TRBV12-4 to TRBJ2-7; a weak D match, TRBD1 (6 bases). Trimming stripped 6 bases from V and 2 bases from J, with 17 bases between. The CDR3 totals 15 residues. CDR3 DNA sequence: TGTGCCAGCAGCCCCGGGCCAGGGGTTCCCTACGAGCAGTACTTC. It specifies CASSPGPGVPYEQYF.

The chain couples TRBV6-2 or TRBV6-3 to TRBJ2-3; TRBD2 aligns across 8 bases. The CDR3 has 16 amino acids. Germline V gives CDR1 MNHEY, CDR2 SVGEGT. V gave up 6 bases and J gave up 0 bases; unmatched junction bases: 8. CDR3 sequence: CASSTAGLASTDTQYF. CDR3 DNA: TGTGCCAGCAGCACCGCCGGACTAGCTAGCACAGATACGCAGTATTTT.

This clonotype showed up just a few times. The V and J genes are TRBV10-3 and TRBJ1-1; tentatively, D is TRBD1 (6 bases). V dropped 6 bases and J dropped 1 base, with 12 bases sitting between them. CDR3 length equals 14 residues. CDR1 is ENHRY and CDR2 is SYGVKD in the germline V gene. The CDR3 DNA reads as TGTGCCATCAGCCAGGGGCGAGGGAACACTGAAGCTTTCTTT. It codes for CAISQGRGNTEAFF.

The CDR3 DNA follows: TGTGCCAGCAGCCTACAGGGACCTGGGGCCAACGTCCTGACTTTC. The encoded protein is CASSLQGPGANVLTF. The chain uses TRBV27 and TRBJ2-6, with a possible D match to TRBD1 (6 bases). The CDR3 has 15 amino acids. Germline CDR1 MNHEY, CDR2 SMNVEV (reference sequence). The V end was cut by 6 bases, the J end by 2 bases, with 11 bases between.

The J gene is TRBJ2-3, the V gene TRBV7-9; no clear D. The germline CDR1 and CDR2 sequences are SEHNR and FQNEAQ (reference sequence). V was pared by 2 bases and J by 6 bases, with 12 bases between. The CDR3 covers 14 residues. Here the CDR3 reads CASSLMGTADTQYF. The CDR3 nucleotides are TGTGCCAGCAGCTTAATGGGTACTGCGGATACGCAGTATTTT.

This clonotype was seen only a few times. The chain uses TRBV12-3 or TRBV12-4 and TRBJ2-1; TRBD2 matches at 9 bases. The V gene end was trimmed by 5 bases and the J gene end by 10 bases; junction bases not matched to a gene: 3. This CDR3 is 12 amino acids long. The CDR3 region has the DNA TGTGCCAGCAGTCCCGGACTAGCGGAGCAGTTCTTC. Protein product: CASSPGLAEQFF.